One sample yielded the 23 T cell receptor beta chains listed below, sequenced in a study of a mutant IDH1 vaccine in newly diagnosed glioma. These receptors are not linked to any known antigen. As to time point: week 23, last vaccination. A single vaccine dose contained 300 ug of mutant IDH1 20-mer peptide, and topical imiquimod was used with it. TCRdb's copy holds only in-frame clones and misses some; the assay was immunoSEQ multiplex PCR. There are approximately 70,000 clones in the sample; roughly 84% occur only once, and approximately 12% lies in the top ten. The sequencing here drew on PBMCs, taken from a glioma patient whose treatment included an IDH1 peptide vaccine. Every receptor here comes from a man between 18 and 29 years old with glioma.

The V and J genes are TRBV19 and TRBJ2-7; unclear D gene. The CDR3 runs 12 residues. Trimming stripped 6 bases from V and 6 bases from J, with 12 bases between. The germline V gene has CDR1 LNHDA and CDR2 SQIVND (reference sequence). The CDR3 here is CASSRGWREQYF. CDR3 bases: TGTGCCAGTAGCCGCGGTTGGCGCGAGCAGTACTTC.

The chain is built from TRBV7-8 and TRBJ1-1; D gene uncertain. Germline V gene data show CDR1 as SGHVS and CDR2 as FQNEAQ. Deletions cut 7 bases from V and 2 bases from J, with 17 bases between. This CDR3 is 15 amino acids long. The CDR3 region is CASTDRASLNTEAFF. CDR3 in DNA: TGTGCCAGCACCGATAGGGCCAGTTTAAACACTGAAGCTTTCTTT.

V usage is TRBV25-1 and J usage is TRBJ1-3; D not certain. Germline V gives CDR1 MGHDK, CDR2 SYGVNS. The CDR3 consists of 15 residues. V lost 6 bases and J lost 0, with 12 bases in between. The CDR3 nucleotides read TGTGCCAGCAGCCGAGGGCTTAGCTCTGGAAACACCATATATTTT. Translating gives CASSRGLSSGNTIYF.

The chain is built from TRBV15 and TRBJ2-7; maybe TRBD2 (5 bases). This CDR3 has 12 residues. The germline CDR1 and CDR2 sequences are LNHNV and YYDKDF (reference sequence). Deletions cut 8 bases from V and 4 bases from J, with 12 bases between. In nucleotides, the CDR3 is TGTGCCACCGGAGAGGGTCGGTACGAGCAGTACTTC. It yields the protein CATGEGRYEQYF.

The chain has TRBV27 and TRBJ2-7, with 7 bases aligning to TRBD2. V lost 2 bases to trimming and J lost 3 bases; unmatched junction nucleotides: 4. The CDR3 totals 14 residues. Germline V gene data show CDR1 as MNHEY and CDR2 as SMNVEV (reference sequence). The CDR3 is CASSLGLAVYEQYF. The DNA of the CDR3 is TGTGCCAGCAGTTTAGGGCTAGCGGTCTACGAGCAGTACTTC.

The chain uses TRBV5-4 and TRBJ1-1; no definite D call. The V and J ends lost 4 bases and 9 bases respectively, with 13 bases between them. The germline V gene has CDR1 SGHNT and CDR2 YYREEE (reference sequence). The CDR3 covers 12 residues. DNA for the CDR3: TGTGCCAGCAGCACCCCTGGGGAGAAAGCTTTCTTT. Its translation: CASSTPGEKAFF.

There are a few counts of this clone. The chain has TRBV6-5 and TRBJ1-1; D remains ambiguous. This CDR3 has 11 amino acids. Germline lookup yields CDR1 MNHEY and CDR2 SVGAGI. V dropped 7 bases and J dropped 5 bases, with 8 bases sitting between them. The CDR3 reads CASTSETEAFF. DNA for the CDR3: TGTGCCAGCACCTCCGAAACTGAAGCTTTCTTT.

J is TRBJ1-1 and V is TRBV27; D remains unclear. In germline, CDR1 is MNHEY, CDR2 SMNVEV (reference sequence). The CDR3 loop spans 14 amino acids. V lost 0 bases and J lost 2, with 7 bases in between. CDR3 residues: CASSLSTDNTEAFF. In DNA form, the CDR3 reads TGTGCCAGCAGTTTATCAACAGATAACACTGAAGCTTTCTTT.

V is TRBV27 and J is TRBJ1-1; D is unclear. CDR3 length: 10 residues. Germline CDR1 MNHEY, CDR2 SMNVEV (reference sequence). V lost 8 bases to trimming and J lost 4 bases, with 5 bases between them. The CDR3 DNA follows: TGTGCCAGCCGGGGCACTGAAGCTTTCTTT. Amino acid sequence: CASRGTEAFF.

The DNA for the CDR3 is TGTGCCAGCAGCTCGGGACTGATCAATGAGCAGTTCTTC. This gives the protein CASSSGLINEQFF. The chain joins TRBV5-6 to TRBJ2-1; weak D call: TRBD2 (6 bases). The CDR3 is 13 amino acids. V was trimmed by 3 bases and J by 6 bases, leaving 10 bases between them. CDR1 and CDR2 from the germline V gene are SGHDT and YYEEEE.

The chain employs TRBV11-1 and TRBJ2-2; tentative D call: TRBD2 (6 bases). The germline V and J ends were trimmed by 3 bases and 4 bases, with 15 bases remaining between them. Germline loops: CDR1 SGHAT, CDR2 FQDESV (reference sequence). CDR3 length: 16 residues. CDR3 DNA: TGTGCCAGCAGCTTCATCCCGGGAGTGTCCACCGGGGAGCTGTTTTTT. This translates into CASSFIPGVSTGELFF.

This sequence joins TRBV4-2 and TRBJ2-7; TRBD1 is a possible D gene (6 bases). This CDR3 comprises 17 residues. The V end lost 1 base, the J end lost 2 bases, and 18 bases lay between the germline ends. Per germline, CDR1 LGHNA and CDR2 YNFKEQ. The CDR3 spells CASSQGAQGILTYEQYF. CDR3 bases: TGTGCCAGCAGCCAAGGCGCCCAGGGGATATTGACCTACGAGCAGTACTTC.

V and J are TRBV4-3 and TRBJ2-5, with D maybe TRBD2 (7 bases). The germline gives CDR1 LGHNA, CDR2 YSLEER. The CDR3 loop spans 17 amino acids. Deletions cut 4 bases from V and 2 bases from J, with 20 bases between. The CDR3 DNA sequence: TGCGCCAGCAGCCCCAAGATAATTCGGGGGGCGCAAGAGACCCAGTACTTC. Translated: CASSPKIIRGAQETQYF.

The CDR3 DNA reads TGTGCCAGCAGTCATCTGACTAGCGGGAGGGTCTACGAGCAGTACTTC. Translated: CASSHLTSGRVYEQYF. The chain uses TRBV5-6 and TRBJ2-7; 14 bases map to TRBD2. Germline V gene lookup returns CDR1 SGHDT and CDR2 YYEEEE. The CDR3 has 16 residues. The J segment lost 3 bases and the V segment lost 5 bases, leaving 7 bases of the junction unmatched.

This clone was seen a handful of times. The CDR3 DNA reads TGTGCCAGCAGCCCGAAAAAAAGATACGAGCAGTACTTC. The encoded protein is CASSPKKRYEQYF. The chain links TRBV5-6 to TRBJ2-7; the D is unclear. Germline-derived CDR1 and CDR2 are SGHDT and YYEEEE. CDR3 length equals 13 residues. V dropped 4 bases and J dropped 4 bases, with 12 bases sitting between them.

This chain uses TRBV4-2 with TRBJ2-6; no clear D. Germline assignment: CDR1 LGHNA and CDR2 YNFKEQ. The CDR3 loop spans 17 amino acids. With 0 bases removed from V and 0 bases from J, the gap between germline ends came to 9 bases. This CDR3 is CASSQDPGFSGANVLTF. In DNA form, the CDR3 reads TGTGCCAGCAGCCAAGACCCAGGCTTCTCTGGGGCCAACGTCCTGACTTTC.

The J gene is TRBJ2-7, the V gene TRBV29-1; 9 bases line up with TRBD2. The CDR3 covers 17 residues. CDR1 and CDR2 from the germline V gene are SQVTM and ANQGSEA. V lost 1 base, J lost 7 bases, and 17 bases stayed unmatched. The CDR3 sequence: CSVEGFLAGIKGKEQYF. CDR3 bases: TGCAGCGTTGAAGGGTTCCTAGCGGGAATAAAAGGAAAGGAGCAGTACTTC.

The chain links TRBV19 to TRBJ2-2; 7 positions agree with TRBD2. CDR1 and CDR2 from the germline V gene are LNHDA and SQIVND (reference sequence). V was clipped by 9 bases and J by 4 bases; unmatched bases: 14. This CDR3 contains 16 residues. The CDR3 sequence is CASRGEGMVGTGELFF. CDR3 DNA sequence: TGTGCCAGCCGAGGGGAGGGGATGGTTGGCACCGGGGAGCTGTTTTTT.

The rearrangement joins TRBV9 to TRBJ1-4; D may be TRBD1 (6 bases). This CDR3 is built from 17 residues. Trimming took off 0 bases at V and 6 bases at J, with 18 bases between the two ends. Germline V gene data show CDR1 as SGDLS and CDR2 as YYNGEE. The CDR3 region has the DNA TGTGCCAGCAGCGTAGCGGGAGGAGGACAGTGGGATGAAAAACTGTTTTTT. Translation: CASSVAGGGQWDEKLFF.

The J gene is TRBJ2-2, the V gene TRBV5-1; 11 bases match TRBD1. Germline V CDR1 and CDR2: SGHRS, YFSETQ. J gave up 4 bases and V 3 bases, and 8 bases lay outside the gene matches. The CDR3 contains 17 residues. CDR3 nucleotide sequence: TGCGCCAGCAGCTCGGACAGGGGGCCGGGAATCACCGGGGAGCTGTTTTTT. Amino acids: CASSSDRGPGITGELFF.

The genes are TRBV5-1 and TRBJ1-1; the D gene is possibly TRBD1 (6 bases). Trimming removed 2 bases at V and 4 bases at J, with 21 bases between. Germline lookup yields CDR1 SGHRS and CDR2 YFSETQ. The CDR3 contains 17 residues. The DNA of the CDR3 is TGCGCCAGCAGCTTCTTCCCTCCGGGGGCGAGGGCCACTGAAGCTTTCTTT. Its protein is CASSFFPPGARATEAFF.

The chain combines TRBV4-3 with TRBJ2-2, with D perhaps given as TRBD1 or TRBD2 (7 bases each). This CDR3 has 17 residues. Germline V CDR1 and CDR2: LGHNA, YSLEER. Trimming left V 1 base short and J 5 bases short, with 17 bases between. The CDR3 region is CASSQGGSRGGTGELFF. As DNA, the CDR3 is TGCGCCAGCAGCCAAGGAGGGAGCAGGGGGGGAACCGGGGAGCTGTTTTTT.

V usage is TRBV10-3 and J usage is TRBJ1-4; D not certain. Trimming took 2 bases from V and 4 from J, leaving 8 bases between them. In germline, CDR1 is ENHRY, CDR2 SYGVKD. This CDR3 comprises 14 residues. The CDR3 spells CAISEPPSNEKLFF. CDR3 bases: TGTGCCATCAGTGAGCCCCCGAGTAATGAAAAACTGTTTTTT.